This passage covers 25 T cell receptor beta chains from one sample sequenced in a study of blood T cell dynamics during melanoma immunotherapy. Time point noted: pre-treatment baseline. Sequenced by immunoSEQ multiplex PCR; TCRdb stores in-frame clones only, minus some. This table has 13,000 or so clones, around nine tenths appearing once. Specimen: blood, collected from a patient treated with checkpoint blockade. The receptors were sampled from a human donor with melanoma.

The V gene is TRBV5-6, the J gene TRBJ2-7; TRBD2 aligns across 11 bases. Germline CDR1 is SGHDT and CDR2 is YYEEEE. V dropped 3 bases and J dropped 3; count of bases not matched to a gene: 2. The CDR3 contains 14 residues. CDR3 loop: CASSYGTSGYEQYF. CDR3 nucleotide sequence: TGTGCCAGCAGCTACGGGACTAGCGGCTACGAGCAGTACTTC.

The chain has TRBV28 and TRBJ1-2; 8 nucleotides line up with TRBD1. CDR1 and CDR2 from the germline V gene are MDHEN and SYDVKM. CDR3 length: 16 amino acids. With V trimmed by 6 bases and J by 0 bases, 9 bases remained unmatched. The chain's CDR3 is CASSWTGFRANYGYTF. The DNA of the CDR3 is TGTGCCAGCAGCTGGACAGGGTTTCGGGCTAACTATGGCTACACCTTC.

This chain links TRBV5-4 with TRBJ2-1; TRBD2 is a possible D gene (5 bases). CDR3 length equals 17 residues. V lost 5 bases and J lost 3, with 21 bases in between. Germline-derived CDR1 and CDR2 are SGHNT and YYREEE (reference sequence). Here the CDR3 reads CASSQTPGMVVYNEQFF. The CDR3, as DNA: TGTGCCAGCAGTCAAACCCCCGGGATGGTTGTCTACAATGAGCAGTTCTTC. Based on the CDR3 plus reference TRBV5-4 and TRBJ2-1, the full variable domain is ETGVTQSPTHLIKTRGQQVTLRCSSQSGHNTVSWYQQALGQGPQFIFQYYREEENGRGNFPPRFSGLQFPNYSSELNVNALELDDSALYLCASSQTPGMVVYNEQFFGPGTRLTVL.

The V call is TRBV11-3, the J call TRBJ2-3; D is unclear. CDR1 and CDR2 from the germline V gene are SGHNT and YENEEA. The V end lost 1 base, the J end lost 2 bases, and 10 bases lay between the germline ends. This CDR3 is built from 15 residues. This CDR3 is CASSLGGRHTDTQYF. DNA of the CDR3: TGTGCCAGCAGCTTAGGTGGCAGACACACAGATACGCAGTATTTT.

The chain employs TRBV28 and TRBJ1-1; 9 nucleotides align to TRBD1. The V and J ends lost 1 base and 10 bases, in that order; junction bases with no gene match: 4. Germline loops: CDR1 MDHEN, CDR2 SYDVKM. The CDR3 has 13 residues. The CDR3 DNA follows: TGTGCCAGCAGTTTATCGGACAGGGGACGAGCTTTCTTT. Amino acids: CASSLSDRGRAFF.

The chain employs TRBV28 and TRBJ1-5; D is uncertain. This CDR3 is 15 amino acids long. The germline gives CDR1 MDHEN, CDR2 SYDVKM. V was cut by 2 bases and J by 4 bases, with 12 bases left in between. CDR3 loop: CASSLGFGINQPQHF. As DNA, the CDR3 is TGTGCCAGCAGTTTAGGCTTCGGCATTAATCAGCCCCAGCATTTT.

The J gene is TRBJ1-1, the V gene TRBV7-9, with D tentatively TRBD1 (6 bases). Trimming cost V 1 base and J 5 bases, with 14 bases left between them. Germline V gene sequence: CDR1 SEHNR, CDR2 FQNEAQ (reference sequence). CDR3 length: 15 amino acids. The CDR3 region is CASSLGGRGNTEAFF. DNA for the CDR3: TGTGCCAGCAGCTTAGGGGGGCGCGGTAATACTGAAGCTTTCTTT.

J is TRBJ2-7 and V is TRBV15, with D maybe TRBD2 (5 bases). The CDR3 is 14 residues long. The V gene lost 0 bases and the J gene lost 2 bases, with 8 bases spanning the gap. The germline gives CDR1 LNHNV, CDR2 YYDKDF (reference sequence). The CDR3 DNA is TGTGCCACCAGCAGAGACCGGGGAACCTACGAGCAGTACTTC. This translates into CATSRDRGTYEQYF.

V gene TRBV6-6 combines with J gene TRBJ2-5, with unresolved D. Germline CDR1 MNHNY, CDR2 SVGAGI (reference sequence). The CDR3 consists of 14 residues. V dropped 0 bases and J dropped 2 bases, with 7 bases sitting between them. The CDR3: CASSYSGSQETQYF. The CDR3 DNA is TGTGCCAGCAGTTACTCTGGATCACAAGAGACCCAGTACTTC.

The chain uses TRBV7-3 and TRBJ1-2; D uncertain. The CDR3 spans 15 residues. V was pared by 1 base and J by 4 bases, with 13 bases between. The germline gives CDR1 SGHTA, CDR2 FQGTGA. CDR3 sequence reads: CASSLIGYLSYGYTF. The DNA of the CDR3 is TGTGCCAGCAGCTTAATTGGGTATCTAAGCTATGGCTACACCTTC.

This clone has only a few counts. The V and J genes are TRBV4-1 and TRBJ2-5; TRBD2 matches at 8 bases. The germline V gene encodes CDR1 MGHRA and CDR2 YSYEKL. Trimming removed 2 bases from V and 5 bases from J; junction bases left unmatched: 13. This CDR3 contains 17 residues. Written as DNA, the CDR3 is TGCGCCAGCAGCCAAAGGGTGACTAGCGAGTTGGGGGAGACCCAGTACTTC. It specifies CASSQRVTSELGETQYF.

The chain carries TRBV10-2 and TRBJ2-5; D gene uncertain. The J call may be wrong; the DNA end is better matched by TRBJ2-7. CDR1 and CDR2 (germline): WSHSY, SAAADI. The CDR3 is made up of 13 amino acids. CDR3 residues: CASSGPRSYEQYF. The DNA for the CDR3 is TGCGCCAGCAGCGGACCGCGGAGCTACGAGCAGTACTTC.

This rearrangement joins TRBV5-5 to TRBJ1-5, with 7 bases matching TRBD1. The CDR3 extends over 16 amino acids. V was pared by 4 bases and J by 0 bases, with 7 bases of the junction left unmatched. Germline V gene lookup returns CDR1 SGHKS and CDR2 YYEKEE (reference sequence). For the CDR3, the DNA is TGTGCCAGCAGCCAGATGACAGGGAATAGCAATCAGCCCCAGCATTTT. Its translation: CASSQMTGNSNQPQHF.

This clone appeared a few times. The rearrangement joins TRBV5-6 to TRBJ1-2; D is unresolved. V was shortened by 0 bases and J by 4 bases, with 4 bases between the two germline ends. This CDR3 has 12 residues. Germline V gene data show CDR1 as SGHDT and CDR2 as YYEEEE. CDR3 in DNA: TGTGCCAGCAGCTTGGGTACCTATGGCTACACCTTC. This codes for CASSLGTYGYTF. Full variable domain (outside the CDR3, taken from reference TRBV5-6 and TRBJ1-2): DAGVTQSPTHLIKTRGQQVTLRCSPKSGHDTVSWYQQALGQGPQFIFQYYEEEERQRGNFPDRFSGHQFPNYSSELNVNALLLGDSALYLCASSLGTYGYTFGSGTRLTVV.

This clone was detected once. This chain uses TRBV19 with TRBJ1-3, with TRBD1 as a possible D gene (6 bases). Germline CDR1 and CDR2: LNHDA and SQIVND (reference sequence). V was clipped by 10 bases and J by 2 bases, with 18 bases between them. CDR3 length: 15 amino acids. The CDR3 nucleotides read TGTGCCACAAACCATAGACGGACAGCTGGAAACACCATATATTTT. It is translated as CATNHRRTAGNTIYF.

The chain uses TRBV5-4 and TRBJ2-7; a possible D gene is TRBD1 (6 bases). This CDR3 has 14 residues. Germline V CDR1 and CDR2: SGHNT, YYREEE (reference sequence). V lost 0 bases, J lost 5 bases, and 12 bases lay in between. In DNA form, the CDR3 reads TGTGCCAGCAGCTTGGCAGGGGCCGGTAACGAGCAGTACTTC. It codes for CASSLAGAGNEQYF.

In DNA, the CDR3 is TGTGCCAGCAGTTACTCGGCGGAACTGAACACTGAAGCTTTCTTT. Translation gives CASSYSAELNTEAFF. This chain joins TRBV6-5 and TRBJ1-1; D ambiguous. The CDR3 covers 15 residues. Germline V gene data show CDR1 as MNHEY and CDR2 as SVGAGI. Trimming took 0 bases from V and 0 from J, leaving 8 bases between them.

CDR3 residues: CASSYGAGDYGYTF. CDR3 DNA sequence: TGTGCCAGCAGTTACGGTGCAGGGGACTATGGCTACACCTTC. V gene TRBV6-5 combines with J gene TRBJ1-2; tentatively, D is TRBD1 (6 bases). The CDR3 spans 14 residues. The V gene lost 2 bases and the J gene lost 3 bases, with 10 bases spanning the gap. From germline, CDR1 is MNHEY and CDR2 SVGAGI.

The CDR3 coding sequence is TGTGCCAGCTCACGCCCAGAGTTCCCCTACGAGCAGTACTTC. This translates into CASSRPEFPYEQYF. The chain links TRBV18 to TRBJ2-7; D call uncertain. CDR3 length: 14 residues. Trimming shortened V by 4 bases and J by 2 bases, and 12 bases separated the two germline ends. Germline V gene lookup returns CDR1 KGHSH and CDR2 LQKENI.

The rearrangement links TRBV7-9 to TRBJ2-7; D possibly corresponds to TRBD2 (5 bases). Trimming removed 5 bases from V and 6 bases from J, with 20 bases in between. This CDR3 spans 15 amino acids. The germline V gene has CDR1 SEHNR and CDR2 FQNEAQ (reference sequence). The chain's CDR3 is CASSPRGGQEPEQYF. CDR3 bases: TGTGCCAGCAGCCCCCGCGGCGGGCAGGAGCCCGAGCAGTACTTC.

In regard to this clone: The junction does not match germline at one end; this may be a read error. The chain uses TRBV5-1 and TRBJ1-2; D is unresolved. Germline assignment: CDR1 SGHRS and CDR2 YFSETQ. This CDR3 is 12 amino acids long. The CDR3 nucleotides read TGTGCCAGCAGCTTGGGTACCTATGGCTACACCTTC. Amino acids: CASSLGTYGYTF. Together with reference TRBV5-1 and TRBJ1-2, the CDR3 gives the full variable domain: KAGVTQTPRYLIKTRGQQVTLSCSPISGHRSVSWYQQTPGQGLQFLFEYFSETQRNKGNFPGRFSGRQFSNSRSEMNVSTLELGDSALYLCASSLGTYGYTFGSGTRLTVV.

In its sample, this clone was seen once. V is TRBV21-1 and J is TRBJ1-2. TRBV21-1 is listed as a pseudogene. This CDR3 comprises 15 residues. This CDR3 reads CASSKGGVLLYGYTF. The DNA of the CDR3 is TGTGCCAGCAGCAAAGGGGGGGTCCTCCTCTATGGCTACACCTTC.

This chain links TRBV5-4 with TRBJ1-4; 7 positions match TRBD1. V shed 0 bases, J shed 8 bases, and the junction held 4 bases outside the gene matches. There are 14 residues in the CDR3. Germline V CDR1 and CDR2: SGHNT, YYREEE (reference sequence). As DNA, the CDR3 is TGTGCCAGCAGCTTGGACAGGGGAAACGAAAAACTGTTTTTT. Translating it yields CASSLDRGNEKLFF.

V is TRBV7-9 and J is TRBJ1-1, with D tentatively TRBD1 (6 bases). CDR1 is SEHNR and CDR2 is FQNEAQ in the germline V gene (reference sequence). Trimming took off 1 base at V and 4 bases at J, with 10 bases between the two ends. CDR3 length: 14 amino acids. This CDR3 reads CASSLGGAGTEAFF. CDR3 bases: TGTGCCAGCAGCTTAGGGGGGGCGGGCACTGAAGCTTTCTTT.

This clone was counted a single time. The chain employs TRBV9 and TRBJ2-5, with D possibly TRBD1 on 6 matching bases. The closer fit of TRBJ2-7 to the DNA end suggests the J call may be wrong. The CDR3 length is 13 residues. The V gene's germline CDR1 is SGDLS and CDR2 YYNGEE. CDR3 residues: CASSVVETGEQYF. In DNA form, the CDR3 reads TGTGCCAGCAGCGTAGTTGAGACAGGCGAGCAGTACTTC.